One and the same sample provided the 16 T cell receptor beta chains below, sequenced in a study of CD8 T cells in Susac syndrome. With random hexamers, reverse transcription was performed on about 0.5 to 1 ug of RNA. TCRdb analysed the immunoSEQ multiplex PCR reads with MiXCR anew, one entry per CDR3 protein. The table includes 75,000 to 100,000 distinct CDR3 sequences, more than 85% detected once. The sample was CD8+ T cells from PBMCs. All receptors derive from a human donor with Susac syndrome.

The chain is built from TRBV28 and TRBJ2-5; D possibly corresponds to TRBD1 (6 bases). With 10 bases removed from V and 1 base from J, the gap between germline ends came to 13 bases. CDR3 length: 13 amino acids. Germline V gene data show CDR1 as MDHEN and CDR2 as SYDVKM. This CDR3 reads CATWGLAQETQYF. The CDR3 DNA reads as TGTGCCACCTGGGGGCTAGCCCAAGAGACCCAGTACTTC. Filled out from reference TRBV28 and TRBJ2-5, the complete variable domain reads DVKVTQSSRYLVKRTGEKVFLECVQDMDHENMFWYRQDPGLGLRLIYFSYDVKMKEKGDIPEGYSVSREKKERFSLILESASTNQTSMYLCATWGLAQETQYFGPGTRLLVL.

The rearrangement links TRBV20-1 to TRBJ1-1, with a weak D call TRBD1 (5 bases). Germline assignment: CDR1 DFQATT and CDR2 SNEGSKA (reference sequence). Trimming took off 3 bases at V and 1 base at J, with 15 bases between the two ends. The CDR3 loop spans 15 amino acids. The CDR3 loop is CSASGAGASNTEAFF. DNA of the CDR3: TGCAGTGCTAGCGGGGCAGGAGCTTCGAACACTGAAGCTTTCTTT.

CDR3 bases: TGTGCCAGCAGTACCGGAACCAGCTACAATGAGCAGTTCTTC. It specifies CASSTGTSYNEQFF. The chain joins TRBV5-4 to TRBJ2-1, with D unresolved. The CDR3 is 14 amino acids. Germline V gene sequence: CDR1 SGHNT, CDR2 YYREEE (reference sequence). V was trimmed by 5 bases and J by 3 bases, leaving 12 bases between them.

V gene TRBV7-9 combines with J gene TRBJ1-1, with D perhaps TRBD1 (5 bases). Trimming pared 0 bases from V and 4 bases from J, leaving 15 bases between. Germline-derived CDR1 and CDR2 are SEHNR and FQNEAQ (reference sequence). CDR3 length: 16 amino acids. The CDR3 protein is CASSLAPGLASTEAFF. The CDR3 nucleotides are TGTGCCAGCAGCTTAGCCCCAGGGCTCGCGAGCACTGAAGCTTTCTTT.

The chain is built from TRBV15 and TRBJ2-5; 14 bases line up with TRBD2. The CDR3 has 18 residues. Germline V gives CDR1 LNHNV, CDR2 YYDKDF (reference sequence). With 6 bases clipped from V and 4 bases from J, the junction kept 13 bases outside the gene matches. As DNA, the CDR3 is TGTGCCACCAGTAGCCCCGGGACTAGCGGGAGAGTGGGAGAGACCCAGTACTTC. Translation gives CATSSPGTSGRVGETQYF.

V gene TRBV27 combines with J gene TRBJ2-2; 9 positions agree with TRBD1. The germline CDR1 and CDR2 sequences are MNHEY and SMNVEV (reference sequence). CDR3 length equals 15 residues. V lost 6 bases and J lost 4; bases outside the gene matches: 6. CDR3 nucleotide sequence: TGTGCCAGCAGAGGGACAGGGAGGAGCACCGGGGAGCTGTTTTTT. This gives the protein CASRGTGRSTGELFF.

The V call is TRBV29-1, the J call TRBJ1-1; TRBD1 agrees at 7 bases. Trimming took 7 bases from V and 3 from J; bases not matched to a gene: 8. Per germline, CDR1 SQVTM and CDR2 ANQGSEA. The length of the CDR3 is 13 residues. CDR3 DNA sequence: TGCAGCGCCCCCGACAGGGACCACACTGAAGCTTTCTTT. It is translated as CSAPDRDHTEAFF.

The rearrangement uses TRBV6-5 and TRBJ2-4; 8 bases align to TRBD2. This CDR3 region has 17 residues. Germline V gene data show CDR1 as MNHEY and CDR2 as SVGAGI. Trimming at V came to 0 bases and at J to 3 bases, leaving 7 bases not matched to a gene. Here the CDR3 reads CASSYSRLALDKNIQYF. The CDR3 bases are TGTGCCAGCAGTTACTCGAGACTAGCGTTAGACAAAAACATTCAGTACTTC.

This clonotype occurred once. The chain has TRBV9 and TRBJ2-5, with D perhaps TRBD2 (6 bases). The CDR3 is 15 amino acids. Trimming removed 3 bases from V and 0 bases from J, with 12 bases in between. CDR1 SGDLS and CDR2 YYNGEE come from the germline V gene. CDR3 in amino acids: CASSAEGLYQETQYF. The CDR3 nucleotides read TGTGCCAGCAGCGCGGAGGGATTGTACCAAGAGACCCAGTACTTC.

V usage is TRBV5-6 and J usage is TRBJ2-5; a weak D match, TRBD1 (7 bases). The CDR3 consists of 14 residues. Trimming left V 7 bases short and J 4 bases short, with 17 bases between. Per germline, CDR1 SGHDT and CDR2 YYEEEE. The CDR3 DNA sequence: TGTGCCAGCCATGGAGGGGGCTCGAGAGAGACCCAGTACTTC. As protein: CASHGGGSRETQYF.

This sequence joins TRBV29-1 and TRBJ1-1; possibly TRBD1 for D (5 bases). The CDR3 contains 14 residues. Germline-derived CDR1 and CDR2 are SQVTM and ANQGSEA. With 8 bases removed from V and 4 bases from J, the gap between germline ends came to 20 bases. CDR3 coding DNA: TGCAGCTCACTGGGGGTTAACCGGGGCACTGAAGCTTTCTTT. The encoded protein is CSSLGVNRGTEAFF.

The chain couples TRBV6-2 or TRBV6-3 to TRBJ1-2; no definite D call. The CDR3 covers 9 residues. CDR1 is MNHEY and CDR2 is SVGEGT in the germline V gene. The germline V and J ends were trimmed by 2 bases and 13 bases, with 5 bases remaining between them. The CDR3 spells CASSYPLTF. The CDR3 DNA reads TGTGCCAGCAGTTACCCGCTCACCTTC.

This sequence joins TRBV4-3 and TRBJ1-1, with D maybe TRBD1 (6 bases). Germline assignment: CDR1 LGHNA and CDR2 YSLEER. V was pared by 3 bases and J by 2 bases, with 16 bases between. This CDR3 spans 16 amino acids. The CDR3, as DNA: TGCGCCAGCAGCCATCTCACGACAGGAGCCAACACTGAAGCTTTCTTT. Translated, it gives CASSHLTTGANTEAFF.

This chain links TRBV15 with TRBJ2-7; possibly TRBD2 for D (5 bases). Trimming removed 2 bases at V and 6 bases at J, with 20 bases between. This CDR3 contains 16 residues. Germline V gene data show CDR1 as LNHNV and CDR2 as YYDKDF (reference sequence). CDR3: CATSRPSGWGAAEQYF. For the CDR3, the DNA is TGTGCCACCAGCAGACCCTCCGGGTGGGGAGCCGCCGAGCAGTACTTC.

The J gene is TRBJ2-1, the V gene TRBV29-1, with 13 bases that match TRBD2. Per germline, CDR1 SQVTM and CDR2 ANQGSEA. This CDR3 is 15 amino acids long. V lost 6 bases, J lost 4 bases, and 6 bases stayed unmatched. The CDR3 DNA sequence: TGCAGCGTCCTCGGGACTAGCGGGATATACAATGAGCAGTTCTTC. This translates into CSVLGTSGIYNEQFF.

The V call is TRBV5-6, the J call TRBJ2-2; D is ambiguous. The V end was cut by 4 bases, the J end by 7 bases, with 11 bases between. CDR3 length equals 13 residues. Germline assignment: CDR1 SGHDT and CDR2 YYEEEE. CDR3 in amino acids: CASSLSQSGELFF. CDR3 coding DNA: TGTGCCAGCAGCCTCTCACAGAGCGGGGAGCTGTTTTTT.